This T cell receptor (beta chain) was captured by sequencing in a study of identical twins listed by TCRdb under 2016. Study-level background: TCR alpha and beta repertoires from monozygotic twins, unrelated adults of various ages and cord blood were deep-sequenced to test whether fetal clonotypes persist. To rule out contamination, replicate twin experiments were performed at different times with different library preparation protocols. Overall study results and their limits: A weaker excess of twin sharing was found in beta out-of-frame sequences because the signal-to-noise ratio was lowered by fewer shared sequences. Abundant cord blood beta clonotypes carried fewer insertions; young adult naive repertoires showed a weaker similar trend, while memory repertoires showed none. Invariant T cells such as MAIT and iNKT could partly confound zero-insertion analyses, although diverse VJ usage argued against such confounding for most clonotypes. Out-of-frame TCR alpha sequences shared between twins showed an excess of low generation-probability sequences compared with coincidental sharing between unrelated individuals. Because the same donors could not be followed over many years, conclusions were based on cross-sectional statistical analysis. In monozygotic twins, recombination models systematically underestimated out-of-frame TCR alpha sharing, but the models matched the sharing seen between unrelated individuals.

About this clonotype: It has no known antigen specificity. Base quality data are lacking; no much larger clone is found one base away.

In the germline V gene, CDR1 corresponds to LGHNA and CDR2 to YNFKEQ. The junction carries 9 bases between V and J, which are trimmed by 0 bases and 3 bases respectively. Counted from cysteine to phenylalanine, this CDR3 has 15 amino acids. This entry keeps only the CDR3 DNA: 45 bases, framed from base 1. The library was produced with 5' RACE. TCRdb lists the instrument as Illumina HiSeq 2000. A universal primer binding site was introduced by template switching, and a unique molecular identifier was present in the final cDNA, enabling accurate counting of TCR cDNA molecules. First-strand cDNA for TCR alpha and beta chains was synthesized from specific primers in the conserved constant-segment region. To control for contamination, each cDNA library was double barcoded with a SMART-Mk sample barcode plus Illumina barcodes. Two successive PCR steps introduced TruSeq adapter sequences along with Illumina sample barcodes. The Illumina HiSeq platform was used with custom primers to sequence TCR alpha and beta cDNA libraries. Per the original workflow: Raw reads were processed with MiGEC to extract unique molecular identifiers, and MiXCR was used to determine CDR3 positions. For each individual, recombination models were inferred using an EM algorithm with the repgenHMM and IGoR tools. Shared clonotypes were analyzed with the tcR package in R, and sharing was normalized by the product of cloneset sizes. To study raw recombination free of thymic and clonal selection effects, out-of-frame nonproductive sequences were analyzed. The public sequencing data were trimmed at Q25 with fastp and processed into clonotypes with MiXCR by TCRdb, which kept only in-frame beta chains. All rows with the same CDR3 protein become a single entry with the most common DNA and genes. TCRdb's processing, not the authors' own work, is the source of the V and J calls. The sample includes some 320,000 distinct CDR3 sequences, with around 12% observed a single time. Jointly, the top ten make up just over 7% of the sample.

Every donor was a healthy Caucasian. The twin cohort consisted of three pairs of female monozygotic twins, all aged about 18 to 29 years. Positive isolation kits from Invitrogen were used to isolate the CD4+ and CD8+ T cell populations. These data are also associated with another study on yellow fever vaccine responses in identical twins. Taken from the second paper: The authors reported that the T cell response to vaccination in identical twins appeared partly convergent and partly personalized. In the study, vaccine-responding T cell clones were precisely tracked in identical twins.

This clonotype originated in a woman aged 18-29 years in good health. In this chain, TRBV4-2 is recombined with TRBJ1-5; the D gene identity is not certain. The sequenced material came from CD8+ T cells sorted from blood. Read as DNA, the sequence is TGTGCCAGCAGCCAAGAGGCCCTCATCAATCAGCCCCAGCATTTT. Its product reads: CASSQEALINQPQHF.